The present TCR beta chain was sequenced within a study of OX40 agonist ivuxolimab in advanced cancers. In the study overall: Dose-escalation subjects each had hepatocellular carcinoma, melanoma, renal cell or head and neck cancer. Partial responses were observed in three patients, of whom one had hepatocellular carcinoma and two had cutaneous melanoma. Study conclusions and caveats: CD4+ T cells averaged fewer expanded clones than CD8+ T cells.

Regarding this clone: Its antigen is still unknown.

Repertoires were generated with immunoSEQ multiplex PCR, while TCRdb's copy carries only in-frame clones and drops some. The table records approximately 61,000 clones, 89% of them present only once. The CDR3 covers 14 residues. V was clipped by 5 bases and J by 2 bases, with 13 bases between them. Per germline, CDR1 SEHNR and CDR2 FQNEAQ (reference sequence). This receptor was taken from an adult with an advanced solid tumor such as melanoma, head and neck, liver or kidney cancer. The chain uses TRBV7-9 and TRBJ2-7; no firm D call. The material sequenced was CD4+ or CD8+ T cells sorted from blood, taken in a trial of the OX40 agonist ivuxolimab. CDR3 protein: CASSASSRTYEQYF. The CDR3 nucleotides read TGTGCCAGCAGCGCTAGTTCCAGGACCTACGAGCAGTACTTC. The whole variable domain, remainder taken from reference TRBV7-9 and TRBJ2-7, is DTGVSQNPRHKITKRGQNVTFRCDPISEHNRLYWYRQTLGQGPEFLTYFQNEAQLEKSRLLSDRFSAERPKGSFSTLEIQRTEQGDSAMYLCASSASSRTYEQYFGPGTRLTVT.